Listed below are T cell receptor beta chains from one sample, sequenced in a study of T cells after yellow fever vaccination. TCRdb re-analysed the 5' RACE reads in MiXCR, keeping a single row per CDR3 protein. The table records hundreds of thousands of distinct CDR3 sequences, roughly an eighth of them present only once. The sequences come from PBMCs, collected on the day of the yellow fever booster vaccination. These receptors came from a man under 40 who received the YFV17D yellow fever vaccine. Each CDR3 is given with its conserved first and last residue. A D gene is named only where the DNA matches it firmly. Clone size is shown for a subset of rows, as once, few, many or a class of expanded clone.

J: TRBJ1-1; size: few; V: TRBV20-1; D: NA; CDR3: CSARWTEADYTEAFF; DNA: TGCAGTGCTAGATGGACGGAGGCAGACTACACTGAAGCTTTCTTT
J: TRBJ1-1; size: many; V: TRBV4-3; D: NA; CDR3: CASSQDRQGEAFF; DNA: TGCGCCAGCAGCCAAGATAGGCAGGGTGAAGCTTTCTTT
J: TRBJ2-1; size: NA; V: TRBV9; D: NA; CDR3: CASSAPRRADEQFF; DNA: TGTGCCAGCAGCGCGCCCAGGCGAGCGGATGAGCAGTTCTTC
J: TRBJ2-7; size: NA; V: TRBV7-9; D: NA; CDR3: CASSLYAGAYEQYF; DNA: TGTGCCAGCAGCTTATATGCAGGGGCCTACGAGCAGTACTTC
J: TRBJ2-3; size: NA; V: TRBV29-1; D: TRBD1; CDR3: CSVAWTGRGKDTQYF; DNA: TGCAGCGTTGCCTGGACAGGAAGGGGAAAAGATACGCAGTATTTT
J: TRBJ2-3; size: NA; V: TRBV7-3; D: NA; CDR3: CASSLTGAVEGSDTQYF; DNA: TGTGCCAGCAGCTTAACTGGGGCAGTTGAAGGTAGCGATACGCAGTATTTT
J: TRBJ2-7; size: NA; V: TRBV10-3; D: NA; CDR3: CAIRSELYEQYF; DNA: TGTGCCATCAGGTCTGAGCTTTACGAGCAGTACTTC
J: TRBJ2-2; size: NA; V: TRBV6-2/TRBV6-3; D: TRBD2; CDR3: CASSYERGLLNTGELFF; DNA: TGTGCCAGCAGTTACGAGCGGGGCCTTTTGAACACCGGGGAGCTGTTTTTT
J: TRBJ2-1; size: NA; V: TRBV5-5; D: NA; CDR3: CASSSYIGRGGYNEQFF; DNA: TGTGCCAGCAGCTCCTATATCGGGAGAGGTGGCTACAATGAGCAGTTCTTC
J: TRBJ1-4; size: NA; V: TRBV7-8; D: NA; CDR3: CASSLVGVTGNEKLFF; DNA: TGTGCCAGCAGCTTAGTAGGGGTGACGGGGAACGAAAAACTGTTTTTT
J: TRBJ1-2; size: NA; V: TRBV5-6; D: NA; CDR3: CASSSWQGYGYTF; DNA: TGTGCCAGCAGCTCGTGGCAGGGCTATGGCTACACCTTC
J: TRBJ2-1; size: NA; V: TRBV2; D: TRBD2; CDR3: CASSEAPAGDNEQFF; DNA: TGTGCCAGCAGTGAAGCACCAGCGGGAGACAATGAGCAGTTCTTC
J: TRBJ2-1; size: few; V: TRBV7-9; D: TRBD2; CDR3: CASSPGLGRAHGDEQFF; DNA: TGTGCCAGCAGCCCCGGACTAGGGCGGGCCCATGGGGATGAGCAGTTCTTC
J: TRBJ2-1; size: NA; V: TRBV20-1; D: NA; CDR3: CSAPTTTYNEQFF; DNA: TGCAGTGCTCCGACCACGACCTACAATGAGCAGTTCTTC
J: TRBJ2-4; size: NA; V: TRBV7-2; D: NA; CDR3: CASNLGADIQYF; DNA: TGTGCCAGCAACCTTGGAGCAGACATTCAGTACTTC
J: TRBJ2-7; size: many; V: TRBV6-2/TRBV6-3; D: NA; CDR3: CASGRKRKQYF; DNA: TGTGCCAGCGGGAGGAAAAGGAAGCAGTACTTC
J: TRBJ2-7; size: NA; V: TRBV6-2/TRBV6-3; D: NA; CDR3: CATSTNGEQYF; DNA: TGTGCCACTTCTACCAACGGCGAGCAGTACTTC
J: TRBJ2-7; size: few; V: TRBV7-2; D: TRBD2; CDR3: CASSPRLAGGREQYF; DNA: TGTGCCAGCAGCCCAAGACTAGCGGGAGGGCGCGAGCAGTACTTC
J: TRBJ2-3; size: few; V: TRBV9; D: NA; CDR3: CASSEGALVTDTQYF; DNA: TGTGCCAGCAGCGAAGGAGCGCTAGTCACAGATACGCAGTATTTT
J: TRBJ2-1; size: NA; V: TRBV10-3; D: NA; CDR3: CATRDEGLNEQFF; DNA: TGTGCCACCAGGGATGAGGGCCTCAATGAGCAGTTCTTC
J: TRBJ2-7; size: NA; V: TRBV20-1; D: TRBD1; CDR3: CSAEGTGRDEQYF; DNA: TGCAGTGCCGAAGGGACAGGACGGGACGAGCAGTACTTC
J: TRBJ2-5; size: few; V: TRBV5-4; D: TRBD2; CDR3: CASSLALTSGRVYQETQYF; DNA: TGTGCCAGCAGCTTGGCCTTGACTAGCGGGAGGGTATACCAAGAGACCCAGTACTTC
J: TRBJ2-1; size: NA; V: TRBV9; D: TRBD1; CDR3: CASSARDRTTNEQFF; DNA: TGTGCCAGCAGCGCCCGGGACAGGACTACCAATGAGCAGTTCTTC
J: TRBJ2-4; size: few; V: TRBV5-1; D: TRBD1; CDR3: CASSLTGGNAKNIQYF; DNA: TGCGCCAGCAGCTTGACAGGGGGCAACGCCAAAAACATTCAGTACTTC
J: TRBJ2-5; size: NA; V: TRBV20-1; D: TRBD2; CDR3: CSARLAGGPGETQYF; DNA: TGCAGTGCTAGATTAGCGGGAGGGCCGGGGGAGACCCAGTACTTC
J: TRBJ2-1; size: NA; V: TRBV2; D: NA; CDR3: CASSDFRVGEQFF; DNA: TGTGCCAGCAGTGATTTCCGAGTAGGTGAGCAGTTCTTC
J: TRBJ1-1; size: NA; V: TRBV9; D: NA; CDR3: CASSQRPGGTEAFF; DNA: TGTGCCAGCAGCCAACGACCGGGAGGCACTGAAGCTTTCTTT
J: TRBJ2-7; size: few; V: TRBV20-1; D: NA; CDR3: CSARAPSYEQYF; DNA: TGCAGTGCTAGAGCACCTAGCTACGAGCAGTACTTC
J: TRBJ2-1; size: few; V: TRBV5-1; D: TRBD2; CDR3: CASSLALAGNYEQFF; DNA: TGCGCCAGCAGCTTGGCACTAGCGGGAAACTATGAGCAGTTCTTC
J: TRBJ2-7; size: NA; V: TRBV10-3; D: TRBD2; CDR3: CATRASGSSYEQYF; DNA: TGTGCCACACGAGCTAGCGGGTCCTCCTACGAGCAGTACTTC
J: TRBJ2-1; size: NA; V: TRBV7-9; D: NA; CDR3: CASSLAGLDGDEQFF; DNA: TGTGCCAGCAGCTTAGCGGGATTGGACGGCGATGAGCAGTTCTTC
J: TRBJ1-4; size: many; V: TRBV20-1; D: NA; CDR3: CSARDGRTANEKLFF; DNA: TGCAGTGCTAGAGATGGCCGGACAGCTAATGAAAAACTGTTTTTT
J: TRBJ2-7; size: many; V: TRBV12-3/TRBV12-4; D: TRBD2; CDR3: CASSLLAGYEQYF; DNA: TGTGCCAGCAGTTTACTAGCGGGTTACGAGCAGTACTTC